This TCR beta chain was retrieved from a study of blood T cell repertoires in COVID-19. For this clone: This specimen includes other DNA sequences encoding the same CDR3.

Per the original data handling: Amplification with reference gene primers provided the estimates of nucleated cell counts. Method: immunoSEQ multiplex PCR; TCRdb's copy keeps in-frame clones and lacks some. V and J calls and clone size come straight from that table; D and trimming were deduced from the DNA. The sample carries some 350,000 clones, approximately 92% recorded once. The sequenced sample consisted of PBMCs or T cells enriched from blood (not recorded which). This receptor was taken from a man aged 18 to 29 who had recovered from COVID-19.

In nucleotides, the CDR3 is TGTGCCAGTAGCGGGAGGGGCACAGATACGCAGTATTTT. It is translated as CASSGRGTDTQYF. This chain links TRBV19 with TRBJ2-3, with TRBD2 matching over 8 bases. Germline loops: CDR1 LNHDA, CDR2 SQIVND (reference sequence). V was clipped by 6 bases and J by 1 base; unmatched bases: 0. The CDR3 loop spans 13 amino acids.